Included here is one T cell receptor (beta chain) sequence, with context. This table comes from immunoSEQ multiplex PCR, and its TCRdb copy is limited to in-frame clones, with some not included. The data contain approximately 140,000 clones, about 92% of them singletons. The sample originates from a study of T cell responses to AZD1222 COVID-19 vaccine. CDR1 is LNHDA, CDR2 SQIVND, per germline (reference sequence). Trimming at V came to 4 bases and at J to 5 bases, leaving 10 bases not matched to a gene. This CDR3 contains 15 residues. The source material was peripheral blood, sampled on day 0 of AZD1222 vaccination. The sequence was obtained from an adult in good health. The rearrangement links TRBV19 to TRBJ2-5, with 7 bases that match TRBD2. The CDR3 region has the DNA TGTGCCAGTAGTAGCCCTTGGGGGGAGGGCGAGACCCAGTACTTC. This translates into CASSSPWGEGETQYF.